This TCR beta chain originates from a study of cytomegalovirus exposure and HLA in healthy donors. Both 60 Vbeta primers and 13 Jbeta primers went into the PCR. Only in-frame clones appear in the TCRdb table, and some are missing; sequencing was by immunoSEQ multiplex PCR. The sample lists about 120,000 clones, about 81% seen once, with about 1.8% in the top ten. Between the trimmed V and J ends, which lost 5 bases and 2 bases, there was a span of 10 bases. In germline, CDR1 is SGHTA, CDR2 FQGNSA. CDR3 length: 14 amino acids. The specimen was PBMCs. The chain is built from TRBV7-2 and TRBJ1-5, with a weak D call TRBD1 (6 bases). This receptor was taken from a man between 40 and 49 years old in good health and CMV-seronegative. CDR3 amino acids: CASSQQGRNQPQHF. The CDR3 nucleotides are TGTGCCAGCAGCCAACAGGGACGCAATCAGCCCCAGCATTTT.